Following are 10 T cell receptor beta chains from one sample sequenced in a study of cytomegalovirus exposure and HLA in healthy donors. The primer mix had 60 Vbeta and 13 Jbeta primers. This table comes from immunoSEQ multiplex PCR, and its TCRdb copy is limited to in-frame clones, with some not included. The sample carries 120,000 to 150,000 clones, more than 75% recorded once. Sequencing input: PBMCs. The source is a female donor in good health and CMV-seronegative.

The CDR3 DNA reads as TGTGCCAGCAGCGTAGGTGGGGCGAAGAAGTACGAGCAGTACTTC. Amino acid sequence: CASSVGGAKKYEQYF. The rearrangement links TRBV9 to TRBJ2-7; a possible D gene is TRBD1 (5 bases). Germline assignment: CDR1 SGDLS and CDR2 YYNGEE. The V and J ends lost 0 bases and 4 bases respectively, with 14 bases between them. The CDR3 runs to 15 residues.

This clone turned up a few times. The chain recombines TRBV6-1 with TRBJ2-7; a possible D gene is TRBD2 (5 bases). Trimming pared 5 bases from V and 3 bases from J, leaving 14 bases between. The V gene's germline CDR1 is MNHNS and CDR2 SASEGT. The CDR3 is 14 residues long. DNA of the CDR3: TGTGCCAGCAGTCCCCAGCCCCGGGGCTACGAGCAGTACTTC. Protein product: CASSPQPRGYEQYF.

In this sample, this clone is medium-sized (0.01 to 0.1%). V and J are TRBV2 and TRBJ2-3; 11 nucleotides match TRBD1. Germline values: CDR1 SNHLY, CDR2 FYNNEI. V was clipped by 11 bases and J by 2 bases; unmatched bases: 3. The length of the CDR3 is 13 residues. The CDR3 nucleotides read TGTGCCGGACAGGGGGCGTTCACAGATACGCAGTATTTT. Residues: CAGQGAFTDTQYF.

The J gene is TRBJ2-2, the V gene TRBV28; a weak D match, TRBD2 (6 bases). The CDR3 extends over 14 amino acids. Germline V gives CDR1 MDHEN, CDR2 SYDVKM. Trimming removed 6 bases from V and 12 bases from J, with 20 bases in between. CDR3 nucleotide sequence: TGTGCCAGCAGGGACCCCGGGGGTGGGCTTAAGCTGTTTTTT. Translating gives CASRDPGGGLKLFF.

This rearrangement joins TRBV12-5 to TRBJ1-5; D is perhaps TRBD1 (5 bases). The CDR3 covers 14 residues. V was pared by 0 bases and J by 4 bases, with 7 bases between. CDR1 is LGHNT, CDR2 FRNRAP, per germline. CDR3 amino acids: CASGLVPGNQPQHF. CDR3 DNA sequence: TGTGCTAGTGGTTTGGTCCCAGGGAATCAGCCCCAGCATTTT.

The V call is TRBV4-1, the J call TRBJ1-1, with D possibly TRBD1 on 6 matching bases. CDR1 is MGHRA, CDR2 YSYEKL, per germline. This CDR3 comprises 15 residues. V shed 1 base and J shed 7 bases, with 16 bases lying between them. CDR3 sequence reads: CASSQVPRGWREAFF. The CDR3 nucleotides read TGCGCCAGCAGCCAAGTACCCAGGGGTTGGCGTGAAGCTTTCTTT.

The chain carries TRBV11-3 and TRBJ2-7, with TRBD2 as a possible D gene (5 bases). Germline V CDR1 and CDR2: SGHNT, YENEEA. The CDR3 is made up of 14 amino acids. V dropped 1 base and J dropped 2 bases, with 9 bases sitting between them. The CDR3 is CASSLAKGAYEQYF. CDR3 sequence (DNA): TGTGCCAGCAGCTTAGCTAAGGGAGCCTACGAGCAGTACTTC.

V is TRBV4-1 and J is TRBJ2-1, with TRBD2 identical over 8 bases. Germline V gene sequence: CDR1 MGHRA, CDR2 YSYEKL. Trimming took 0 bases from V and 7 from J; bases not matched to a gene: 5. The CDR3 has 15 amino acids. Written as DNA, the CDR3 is TGCGCCAGCAGCCAAGAGGCGGGAGGAAGGAATGAGCAGTTCTTC. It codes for CASSQEAGGRNEQFF.

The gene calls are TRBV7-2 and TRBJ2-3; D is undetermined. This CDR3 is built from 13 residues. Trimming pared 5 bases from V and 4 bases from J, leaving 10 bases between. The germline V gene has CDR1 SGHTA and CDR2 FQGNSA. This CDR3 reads CASSPQSADTQYF. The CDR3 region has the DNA TGTGCCAGCAGCCCTCAGTCCGCAGATACGCAGTATTTT.

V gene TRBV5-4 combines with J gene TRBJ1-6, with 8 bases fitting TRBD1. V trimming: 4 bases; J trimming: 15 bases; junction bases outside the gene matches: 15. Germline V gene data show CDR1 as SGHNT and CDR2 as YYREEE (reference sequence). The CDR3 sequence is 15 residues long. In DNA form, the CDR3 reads TGTGCCAGCAGCCCTCGGGCAGGGGGCCATGGAGACCTCCACTTT. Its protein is CASSPRAGGHGDLHF.